The next 8 T cell receptor beta chains were all read from a single sample in a study of low-dose radiotherapy and immunotherapy resistance in tumors. First-strand cDNA relied on TRAV- and TRBV-specific primers spanning alpha and beta chains. TCRs were put through approximately 20 PCR cycles of amplification with Phusion. A constant-region primer and the V-primer adapter served as the primer pair. TCRdb re-called the reads with MiXCR, one entry per CDR3 protein. The sample holds 8,300 or so distinct CDR3 sequences, about 65% seen once. These receptors were obtained from a human donor with advanced metastatic prostate, ovarian, gallbladder or colorectal cancer (not recorded which). This table probably holds off-target reads from a library built for another chain.

V usage is TRBV4-1 and J usage is TRBJ2-1; D perhaps matches TRBD1 (6 bases). V was clipped by 0 bases and J by 8 bases, with 14 bases between them. The CDR3 contains 15 residues. In germline, CDR1 is MGHRA, CDR2 YSYEKL. CDR3 DNA: TGCGCCAGCAGCCAAGAAGGTCGAGCAGGGGATGAGCAGTTCTTC. Its protein is CASSQEGRAGDEQFF.

V and J are TRBV4-3 and TRBJ1-4; possibly TRBD1 for D (5 bases). CDR1 and CDR2 (germline): LGHNA, YSLEER. V lost 1 base to trimming and J lost 10 bases, with 19 bases between them. The CDR3 consists of 16 residues. CDR3 in amino acids: CASSQGSGTRGAKLFF. The CDR3 DNA reads TGCGCCAGCAGCCAAGGTTCCGGGACTAGGGGCGCAAAACTGTTTTTT.

This chain links TRBV4-2 with TRBJ2-7; no firm D call. CDR1 is LGHNA and CDR2 is YNFKEQ in the germline V gene. This CDR3 has 16 residues. Trimming cost V 0 bases and J 4 bases, with 16 bases left between them. The CDR3 DNA reads TGTGCCAGCAGCCAAGAGACATCCCCTCTAGGTTACGAGCAGTACTTC. Protein sequence: CASSQETSPLGYEQYF.

The gene calls are TRBV4-2 and TRBJ2-7; TRBD1 agrees at 8 bases. CDR3 length: 15 amino acids. V shed 2 bases, J shed 4 bases, and the junction held 7 bases outside the gene matches. CDR1 LGHNA and CDR2 YNFKEQ come from the germline V gene. The CDR3 here is CASSQRTGTLYEQYF. Written as DNA, the CDR3 is TGTGCCAGCAGCCAAAGGACAGGGACCCTTTACGAGCAGTACTTC.

This clonotype has a handful of counts. The rearrangement joins TRBV28 to TRBJ2-1; 16 bases are a match to TRBD2. CDR1 MDHEN and CDR2 SYDVKM come from the germline V gene. Losses at the gene ends were 7 bases for V and 2 bases for J; bases not matched to a gene: 11. CDR3 size: 19 residues. The DNA for the CDR3 is TGTGCCAGCACCCTGGGACTAGCGGGAGGGGGGAAGGCCTACAATGAGCAGTTCTTC. Translating it yields CASTLGLAGGGKAYNEQFF. The full variable domain, with the rest looked up from reference TRBV28 and TRBJ2-1, is DVKVTQSSRYLVKRTGEKVFLECVQDMDHENMFWYRQDPGLGLRLIYFSYDVKMKEKGDIPEGYSVSREKKERFSLILESASTNQTSMYLCASTLGLAGGGKAYNEQFFGPGTRLTVL.

This clonotype was detected a few times. The chain combines TRBV18 with TRBJ2-3; possible D gene TRBD1, 6 bases. V lost 3 bases to trimming and J lost 2 bases, with 12 bases between them. Germline V lookup: CDR1 KGHSH, CDR2 LQKENI. The CDR3 consists of 15 residues. In DNA, the CDR3 is TGTGCCAGCTCACCGACGGACAGTTCCACAGATACGCAGTATTTT. Its translation is CASSPTDSSTDTQYF.

The rearrangement joins TRBV5-1 to TRBJ2-1, with 12 bases matching TRBD2. The V and J ends lost 0 bases and 7 bases, in that order; junction bases with no gene match: 5. CDR1 SGHRS and CDR2 YFSETQ come from the germline V gene. This CDR3 spans 16 amino acids. This chain's CDR3 is CASSLAASGRVNEQFF. The CDR3 DNA reads as TGCGCCAGCAGCTTGGCGGCTAGCGGGAGGGTTAATGAGCAGTTCTTC.

The chain is built from TRBV27 and TRBJ2-2; D perhaps matches TRBD2 (5 bases). The ends were cut back, 2 bases at V and 4 bases at J, with 11 bases in the middle. The CDR3 extends over 15 amino acids. Germline V gene data show CDR1 as MNHEY and CDR2 as SMNVEV (reference sequence). The DNA for the CDR3 is TGTGCCAGCAGTTTAATGGGGAGTGGCACCGGGGAGCTGTTTTTT. Protein sequence: CASSLMGSGTGELFF.